This T cell receptor beta chain was sequenced for a study of monozygotic twins with inflammatory bowel disease. The CDR3 spans 14 residues. Germline CDR1 is MNHNS and CDR2 is SASEGT. One entry per CDR3 protein, without DNA, is what TCRdb gives after re-calling the 5' RACE reads. Its clone listing holds approximately 330,000 distinct CDR3 sequences. The V gene is TRBV6-1, the J gene TRBJ1-5; TCRdb proposes TRBD1, but this gene call is untestable without DNA. The sample taken for sequencing was blood. This clonotype was obtained from a human donor with ulcerative colitis or Crohn's disease, or a healthy co-twin of an affected twin (not recorded which). The CDR3 is CASSDLMGDQPQHF.